Sequencing of this T cell receptor (beta chain) was carried out in a study of OX40 agonist ivuxolimab in advanced cancers. In the study overall: Ivuxolimab, which targeted the costimulatory receptor OX40 (CD134), was an agonistic, fully human IgG2 monoclonal antibody. Intravenous ivuxolimab was administered to patients every 2 weeks at six dose levels: 0.01, 0.1, 0.3, 1.5, 3 and 10 mg/kg. Peripheral TCRbeta sequencing was intended to test whether TCR sequence diversity was altered and clonal T-cell expansion was caused by ivuxolimab. Three dose-escalation patients achieved partial responses, one with hepatocellular carcinoma and two with cutaneous melanoma. The monotherapy dose-escalation portion (N ≈ 57 patients) of the phase I ivuxolimab trial is reported in the paper. In the dose-escalation cohort, approximately 83% of patients were male, and the mean age was 60 years with a range of roughly 20 to 85. Prior anti-PD-1, anti-PD-L1 or anti-CTLA-4 therapy was permitted, and 40% of dose-escalation patients had received checkpoint inhibitors. Of the approximately 54 dose-escalation patients, hepatocellular carcinoma was present in around 20, melanoma in roughly 15, renal cell carcinoma in 9 and head and neck cancer in 9.

The full study reports these points: Antigen specificity was not determined for the clonally expanded peripheral T cells. Low levels of normalized T-cell clonal expansion were also seen in some nonresponding patients. Partial responders in the 0.1-3.0 mg/kg groups had among the lowest normalized peripheral clonal expansion, especially among CD8+ T cells. On average, CD8+ T cells showed more expanded clones than CD4+ T cells after ivuxolimab. Clonal expansion of both CD4+ and CD8+ blood T cells was observed from baseline to week 6 at doses 0.1 to 3.0 mg/kg.

For CDR1 and CDR2, the germline V gene lists SGHAT and FQNNGV. The cysteine opens and the phenylalanine closes a CDR3 of 12 amino acids. Solely the CDR3 DNA is kept, with 36 bases framed from the first base. Comment on this clone: No cognate antigen has been identified for it. The germline gene is not matched at one end of the junction; a read error may be the cause.

To sequence the TCRbeta CDR3 region, genomic DNA was isolated from the sorted cells. The immunoSEQ Assay was used for sequencing of TCRbeta CDR3 regions. TCRdb re-hosts the immuneACCESS table, in-frame sequences only. Its copies lack some clones; in the studies checked, an unresolved V gene accounts for under half of them, and the cause for the rest is not known. For this sample there are around 69,000 clones; approximately 83% appear just once. The top ten clonotypes cover roughly 3.1% of the sample. The trial excluded patients who had a history of autoimmune disease or were on systemic immunosuppression. Peripheral blood for TCR sequencing was drawn from every dose cohort at baseline, at cycle 4 day 1 and at cycle 7 day 1. The samples were drawn from a first-in-human, open-label, multicenter phase I dose-escalation trial of ivuxolimab. Adults with locally advanced or metastatic head and neck squamous cell, hepatocellular, melanoma or renal cell carcinoma were enrolled in the trial. Before TCR sequencing, CD4+ T cells and CD8+ T cells from peripheral blood were sorted into separate populations.

The sequence derives from an adult with an advanced solid tumor such as melanoma, head and neck, liver or kidney cancer. The specimen comprised CD4+ or CD8+ T cells sorted from blood, sampled in a trial of the OX40 agonist ivuxolimab. In this chain, TRBV11-2 is recombined with TRBJ2-3; TRBD1 matches 7 bases in the middle. The DNA reads TGTGCCAGCAGCCTGCACAGGGGCCGAATTCATTTT. It translates to CASSLHRGRIHF.